This T cell receptor (beta chain) was documented in a study of T cell repertoires in cytomegalovirus infection. Study context: Use of recently identified HLA-C-restricted and well-studied HLA-B-restricted CMV epitopes was part of the study. Study outcomes and limitations: CMV carriers having the relevant HLA were flagged by cumulative public TCR beta family frequency.

TCRdb ran MiXCR on the reads and lists one entry per CDR3 protein. The sample has approximately 390,000 distinct CDR3 sequences; about a third are singletons. Germline CDR1 is MDHEN and CDR2 is SYDVKM. CDR3 length: 16 residues. J was trimmed by 2 bases and V by 6 bases; bases with no gene match: 7. Regarding this clonotype: Its antigen is unidentified.

The origin of this receptor is a human donor in good health (CMV status not recorded). Some clones in this sample may be carry-over from other donors' samples. The chain links TRBV28 to TRBJ2-1, with 10 bases that match TRBD2. The starting material was cultured PBMCs, obtained from culture after CMV antigen stimulation. CDR3 nucleotides: TGTGCCAGCAGACCTTTAGCGGGAGGCACCTACAATGAGCAGTTCTTC. Translating gives CASRPLAGGTYNEQFF.